Listed below are T cell receptor beta chains from one sample, sequenced in a study of T cells in Graves' hyperthyroidism and ophthalmopathy. TCRdb itself ran the multiplex PCR reads through MiXCR, one entry per CDR3 protein. The sample lists about 210,000 distinct CDR3 sequences, about 17% seen once, with about 45% in the top ten. Sequenced: blood. Receptors originate from a middle-aged man with Graves' hyperthyroidism. The CDR3 runs from the conserved cysteine through the conserved F or W. The D gene is left open where the match is weak. Clone size, where shown, is once, few, many, or a class for clones that have expanded.

.,TRBV27,TRBJ1-5,.,TGTGCCAGCAGGGCGGGGGCAATGGGTCAGCCCCAGCATTTT,CASRAGAMGQPQHF
TRBD1,TRBV20-1,TRBJ1-2,.,TGCAGTGCTAGACGGGACAGATACTATGGCTACACCTTC,CSARRDRYYGYTF
.,TRBV2,TRBJ2-3,many,TGTGCCAGCAGACCTACTACGGACGACACAGATACGCAGTATTTT,CASRPTTDDTDTQYF
.,TRBV29-1,TRBJ1-2,many,TGCAGCGTTGAAGGACACGGACTACACGATGGCTACACCTTC,CSVEGHGLHDGYTF
.,TRBV6-2/TRBV6-3,TRBJ2-2,few,TGTGCCAGCAGTTACCTGACAATGACGAACACCGGGGAGCTGTTTTTT,CASSYLTMTNTGELFF
TRBD1,TRBV12-3/TRBV12-4,TRBJ1-6,few,TGTGCCAGCGGATGGGGGACAGGGGCTAGGATTTCACCCCTCCACTTT,CASGWGTGARISPLHF
.,TRBV5-8,TRBJ2-1,.,TGTGCCAGCAGCCTCAGAGGGACTGAGCAGTTCTTC,CASSLRGTEQFF
TRBD1,TRBV28,TRBJ2-1,many,TGTGCCAGCAGTTTACTGGACAGGTTGCACAATGAGCAGTTCTTC,CASSLLDRLHNEQFF
.,TRBV7-6,TRBJ2-1,many,TGTGCCAGCAGCCCCCGAAGAGGGTTCCATGAGCAGTTCTTC,CASSPRRGFHEQFF
TRBD2,TRBV7-2,TRBJ2-5,many,TGTGCCAGCAGGGGGACTAGCGGGGGGTTAGAGACCCAGTACTTC,CASRGTSGGLETQYF
.,TRBV6-1,TRBJ2-2,.,TGTGCCAGCAGCTCCGGGGCTTGGAACACCGGGGAGCTGTTTTTT,CASSSGAWNTGELFF
.,TRBV5-1,TRBJ1-1,few,TGCGCCAGCAGCCCTGGACAGCCGAACACTGGAGCTTTCTTT,CASSPGQPNTGAFF
.,TRBV7-8,TRBJ1-3,.,TGTGCCAGCAGCTTAGTGGGAGAATTTGGAAACACCATATATTTT,CASSLVGEFGNTIYF
.,TRBV18,TRBJ1-5,many,TGTGCCAGCTCACCACCAGGACACAATCAGCCCCAGCATTTT,CASSPPGHNQPQHF
.,TRBV5-1,TRBJ2-2,few,TGCGCCAGCAGCTTACAGGGTTACACCGGGGAGCTGTTTTTT,CASSLQGYTGELFF
TRBD2,TRBV4-1,TRBJ2-1,many,TGCGCCAGCAGAAAAGGGCTAGCGGGAGACAATGAGCAGTTCTTC,CASRKGLAGDNEQFF
.,TRBV30,TRBJ2-3,many,TGTGCCTGGAGTTTGGGGGTTGGGGCAGATACGCAGTATTTT,CAWSLGVGADTQYF
TRBD1,TRBV24-1,TRBJ1-1,.,TGTGCCACCAGTGATCTCCCGGACAGGGGTCCTTTCTTT,CATSDLPDRGPFF
TRBD1,TRBV7-9,TRBJ2-1,many,TGTGCCAGCAGCTTGTGGACAGGGGGTTACAATGAGCAGTTCTTC,CASSLWTGGYNEQFF
.,TRBV20-1,TRBJ1-4,few,TGCAGTGCTAGAGATCTTGGAGGAGAAGGTGAAAAACTGTTTTTT,CSARDLGGEGEKLFF
.,TRBV27,TRBJ2-1,many,TGTGCCAGCAGTAGCCAGGGGCCCACGATTAAATCCTACAATGAGCAGTTCTTC,CASSSQGPTIKSYNEQFF
.,TRBV10-3,TRBJ2-3,many,TGTGCCATCAGTGAACAAACAGATACGCAGTATTTT,CAISEQTDTQYF
.,TRBV12-3/TRBV12-4,TRBJ1-5,many,TGTGCCAGCAGTTTAGGCACCCCTAGACAGCCCCAGCATTTT,CASSLGTPRQPQHF
.,TRBV9,TRBJ2-2,.,TGTGCCAGCAGCGTAGCGGCCGGGGAGCTGTTTTTT,CASSVAAGELFF
.,TRBV20-1,TRBJ2-5,many,TGCAGTGCTAGTAATATAGCATTGGCAGAGACCCAGTACTTC,CSASNIALAETQYF
TRBD1,TRBV20-1,TRBJ1-2,many,TGCAGTGCCGTAACAGGGGGCGATGGCTACACCTTC,CSAVTGGDGYTF
TRBD2,TRBV4-3,TRBJ2-1,.,TGCGCCAGCAGCCGGGCTAGCGGCCACAATGAGCAGTTCTTC,CASSRASGHNEQFF
.,TRBV28,TRBJ1-6,many,TGTGCCAGCAGCCCCCCGGGACCCCTCCACTTT,CASSPPGPLHF
.,TRBV19,TRBJ1-1,few,TGTGCCAGTAGTAAACAGGGTTTTAACATCCCTGAAGCTTTCTTT,CASSKQGFNIPEAFF
TRBD2,TRBV10-3,TRBJ2-3,.,TGTGCCACAGCGGGGGGGGTCACAGATACGCAGTATTTT,CATAGGVTDTQYF
.,TRBV25-1,TRBJ1-2,many,TGTGCCAGCTCCAGAAGACAGTTCGGCAGTAGGATCAGTCCCGCCGATCTCTATGGCTACACCTTC,CASSRRQFGSRISPADLYGYTF
.,TRBV10-1,TRBJ1-2,.,TGCGCCAGCAGTGCAGAAGGGGCTGGCTACACCTTC,CASSAEGAGYTF
.,TRBV20-1,TRBJ2-7,many,TGCAGTGCTAGGGACATTCTTGAGCAGTACTTC,CSARDILEQYF
TRBD2,TRBV9,TRBJ2-2,few,TGTGCCAGCAGCGTAACCCCCGGGGGGGGTGACACCGGGGAGCTGTTTTTT,CASSVTPGGGDTGELFF
.,TRBV7-9,TRBJ1-4,.,TGTGCCAGCAGCTTAGCGGGGTCGGGTGTCGAAAAACTGTTTTTT,CASSLAGSGVEKLFF
.,TRBV6-2/TRBV6-3,TRBJ2-1,many,TGTGCCAGCAGTTACTCTTCGCACAATGAGCAGTTCTTC,CASSYSSHNEQFF
.,TRBV5-1,TRBJ2-1,many,TGCGCCAGCAGCTTGTCCGTGGGAACTCACAATGAGCAGTTCTTC,CASSLSVGTHNEQFF
.,TRBV28,TRBJ2-5,many,TGTGCCAGCAGTTTTGGGGGGGCGAGGACCCAGTACTTC,CASSFGGARTQYF
.,TRBV7-2,TRBJ2-3,many,TGTGCCAGCAGCCCCGGGTCTAGCACAGATACGCAGTATTTT,CASSPGSSTDTQYF
.,TRBV7-2,TRBJ2-7,many,TGTGCCAGCAGCTTTCCAGGGAGTGAGCAGTACTTC,CASSFPGSEQYF
TRBD2,TRBV5-1,TRBJ2-3,many,TGCGCCAGCAGCTCTGGGACTAGCGGGGGGTACACAGATACGCAGTATTTT,CASSSGTSGGYTDTQYF
TRBD1,TRBV3-1,TRBJ1-5,many,TGTGCCAGCAGCCGGGGACAGGGCGGCAATCAGCCCCAGCATTTT,CASSRGQGGNQPQHF
.,TRBV7-2,TRBJ2-1,few,TGTGCCAGCAGCGCCCGGGGACAGCAGTTCTTC,CASSARGQQFF
.,TRBV9,TRBJ1-5,many,TGTGCCAGCAGCGTAGGGTATGATAGGGGTCAGCCCCAGCATTTT,CASSVGYDRGQPQHF
.,TRBV2,TRBJ1-5,many,TGTGCCAGCAGTGAAATGGGCCCTAGCAATCAGCCCCAGCATTTT,CASSEMGPSNQPQHF
TRBD1,TRBV18,TRBJ1-6,many,TGTGCCAGCTCACCTCACAGGGGGCCTGATTCACCCCTCCACTTT,CASSPHRGPDSPLHF
.,TRBV6-1,TRBJ1-1,many,TGTGCCAGCAGTCCCGATCAGGGGAGGACTGAAGCTTTCTTT,CASSPDQGRTEAFF
.,TRBV6-1,TRBJ2-1,many,TGTGCCAGCAGACTTGGGATACGGGGCGAGCAGTTCTTC,CASRLGIRGEQFF
TRBD1,TRBV20-1,TRBJ2-1,.,TGCAGTGCTAATCCCCAAGACAGGGGGAGCAATGAGCAGTTCTTC,CSANPQDRGSNEQFF